Presented here are 9 T cell receptor beta chains from one specimen sequenced in a study of CD8 T cells in ankylosing spondylitis. Study results and limitations: Typical of ankylosing spondylitis blood, it appeared, was a TCR beta motif of fewer than ten highly homologous variants.

Their antigens remain unidentified. From the 5' RACE reads, TCRdb called clonotypes with MiXCR, one entry per CDR3 protein. The sample carries 750,000 to 850,000 distinct CDR3 sequences, about an eighth recorded once. The sequenced sample was blood, either unsorted or a sorted T cell fraction (not recorded which). The receptors shown here come from a male donor with ankylosing spondylitis.

This clonotype was counted a few times. J is TRBJ2-5 and V is TRBV6-1; 8 positions match TRBD2. This CDR3 contains 14 residues. Germline trimming cut 8 bases from V and 4 bases from J; bases unmatched to any gene: 9. Germline V lookup: CDR1 MNHNS, CDR2 SASEGT. CDR3 region: CASVAAGAGETQYF. The CDR3 bases are TGTGCCAGCGTCGCAGCGGGAGCCGGAGAGACCCAGTACTTC.

The chain joins TRBV12-3 or TRBV12-4 to TRBJ2-2, with a weak D call TRBD1 (5 bases). This CDR3 is 11 amino acids long. Trimming removed 7 bases at V and 8 bases at J, with 8 bases between. The DNA of the CDR3 is TGTGCCAGCACCCAGGGTGGGGAGCTGTTTTTT. It yields the protein CASTQGGELFF.

This clonotype was seen repeatedly, ten times or more. Here the CDR3 DNA reads TGCAGCGTTGAAAGCTCAGGGTCTTTCACTGAAGCTTTCTTT. The encoded protein is CSVESSGSFTEAFF. The chain links TRBV29-1 to TRBJ1-1, with a weak D call TRBD1 (5 bases). From germline, CDR1 is SQVTM and CDR2 ANQGSEA. Trimming cost V 2 bases and J 4 bases, with 14 bases left between them. The CDR3 covers 14 residues.

V gene TRBV7-9 combines with J gene TRBJ1-3; D not resolved. Between the trimmed V and J ends, which lost 1 base and 4 bases, there was a span of 8 bases. This CDR3 contains 14 residues. The germline CDR1 and CDR2 sequences are SEHNR and FQNEAQ (reference sequence). The CDR3 here is CASSLVSPGNTIYF. Written as DNA, the CDR3 is TGTGCCAGCAGCTTAGTCAGCCCAGGAAACACCATATATTTT.

The chain couples TRBV6-2 or TRBV6-3 to TRBJ2-1, with 10 bases lining up with TRBD2. This CDR3 is 15 amino acids long. Germline V CDR1 and CDR2: MNHEY, SVGEGT. V trimming: 0 bases; J trimming: 9 bases; junction bases outside the gene matches: 5. CDR3 in DNA: TGTGCCAGCAGTTACTCGCCTAGCGGGAGATCTGAGCAGTTCTTC. Translating gives CASSYSPSGRSEQFF.

A few counts support this clonotype. The V and J genes are TRBV6-2 or TRBV6-3 and TRBJ2-3; TRBD2 might be the D (5 bases). This CDR3 contains 17 residues. The germline V gene has CDR1 MNHEY and CDR2 SVGEGT. V gave up 6 bases and J gave up 5 bases, with 24 bases separating them. CDR3 region: CASSFSPMSVRGDTQYF. DNA of the CDR3: TGTGCCAGCAGCTTTAGCCCGATGTCGGTTCGGGGAGATACGCAGTATTTT.

This clonotype was recorded a few times. The chain combines TRBV27 with TRBJ2-7, with 7 nucleotides matching TRBD1. Per germline, CDR1 MNHEY and CDR2 SMNVEV (reference sequence). This CDR3 is 12 amino acids long. V lost 5 bases to trimming and J lost 6 bases; unmatched junction nucleotides: 4. The CDR3 loop is CASSASGGEQYF. The CDR3 nucleotides read TGTGCCAGCAGTGCGTCAGGGGGCGAGCAGTACTTC.

V gene TRBV20-1 combines with J gene TRBJ2-1, with 10 bases fitting TRBD2. Per the germline V gene, CDR1 is DFQATT and CDR2 is SNEGSKA (reference sequence). The CDR3 is 18 residues long. The trim removed 0 bases at V and 5 bases at J, leaving 13 bases unmatched. CDR3 nucleotide sequence: TGCAGTGCTAGAGATCTCGTACTTTGGCTAGCGGGGGACAATGAGCAGTTCTTC. The encoded protein is CSARDLVLWLAGDNEQFF.

This clonotype came up many times. The chain carries TRBV4-2 and TRBJ2-7, with 8 bases that match TRBD2. The V gene end was trimmed by 7 bases and the J gene end by 2 bases; junction bases not matched to a gene: 7. The length of the CDR3 is 14 residues. Germline values: CDR1 LGHNA, CDR2 YNFKEQ. The CDR3 DNA reads TGTGCCAGCAACGTGGCGGGAGGTACCTACGAGCAGTACTTC. Translated, it gives CASNVAGGTYEQYF.